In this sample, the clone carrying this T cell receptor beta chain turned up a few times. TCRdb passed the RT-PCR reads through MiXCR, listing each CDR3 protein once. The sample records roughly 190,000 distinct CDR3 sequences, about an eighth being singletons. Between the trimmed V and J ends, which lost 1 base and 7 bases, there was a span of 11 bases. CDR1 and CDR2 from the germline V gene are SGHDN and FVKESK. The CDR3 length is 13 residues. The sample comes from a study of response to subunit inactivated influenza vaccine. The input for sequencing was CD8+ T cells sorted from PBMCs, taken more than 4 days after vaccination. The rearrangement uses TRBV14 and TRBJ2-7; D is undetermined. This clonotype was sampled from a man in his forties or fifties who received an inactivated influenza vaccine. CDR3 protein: CASSQVLLREQYF. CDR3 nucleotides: TGTGCCAGCAGCCAAGTCCTCCTGCGGGAGCAGTACTTC.